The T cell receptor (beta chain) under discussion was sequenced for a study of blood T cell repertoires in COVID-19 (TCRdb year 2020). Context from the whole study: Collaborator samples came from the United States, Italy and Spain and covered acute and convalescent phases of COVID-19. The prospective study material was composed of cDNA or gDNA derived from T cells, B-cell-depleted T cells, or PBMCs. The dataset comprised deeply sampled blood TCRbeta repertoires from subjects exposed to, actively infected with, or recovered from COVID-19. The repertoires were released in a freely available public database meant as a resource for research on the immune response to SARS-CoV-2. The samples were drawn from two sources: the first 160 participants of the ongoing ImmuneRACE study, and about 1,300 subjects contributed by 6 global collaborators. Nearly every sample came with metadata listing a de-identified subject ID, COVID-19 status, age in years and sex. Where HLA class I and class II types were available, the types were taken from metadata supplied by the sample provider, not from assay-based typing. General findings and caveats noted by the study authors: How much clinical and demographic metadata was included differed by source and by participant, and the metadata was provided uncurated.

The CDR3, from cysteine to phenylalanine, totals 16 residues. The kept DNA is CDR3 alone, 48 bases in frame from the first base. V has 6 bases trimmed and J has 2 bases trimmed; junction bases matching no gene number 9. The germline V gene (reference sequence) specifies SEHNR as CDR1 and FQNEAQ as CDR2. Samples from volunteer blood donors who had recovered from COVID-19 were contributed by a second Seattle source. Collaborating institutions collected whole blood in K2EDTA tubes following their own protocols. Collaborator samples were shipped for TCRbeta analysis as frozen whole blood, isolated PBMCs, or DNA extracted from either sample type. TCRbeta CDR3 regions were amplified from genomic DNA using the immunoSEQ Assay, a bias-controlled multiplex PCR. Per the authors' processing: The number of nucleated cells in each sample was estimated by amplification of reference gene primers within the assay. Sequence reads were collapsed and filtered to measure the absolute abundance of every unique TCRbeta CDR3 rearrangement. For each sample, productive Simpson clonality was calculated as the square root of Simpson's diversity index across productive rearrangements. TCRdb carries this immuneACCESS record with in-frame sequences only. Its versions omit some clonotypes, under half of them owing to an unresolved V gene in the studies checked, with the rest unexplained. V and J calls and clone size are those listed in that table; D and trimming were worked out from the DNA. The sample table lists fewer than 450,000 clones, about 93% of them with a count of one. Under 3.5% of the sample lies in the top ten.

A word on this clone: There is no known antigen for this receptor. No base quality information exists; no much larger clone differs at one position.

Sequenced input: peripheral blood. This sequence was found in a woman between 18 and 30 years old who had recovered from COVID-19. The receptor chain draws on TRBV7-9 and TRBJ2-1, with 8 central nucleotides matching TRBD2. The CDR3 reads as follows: CASSPPAGVAYNEQFF. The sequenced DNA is TGTGCCAGCAGTCCCCCAGCGGGAGTCGCCTACAATGAGCAGTTCTTC.